The 32 T cell receptor beta chains presented below share a single source sample, sequenced in a study of radiation and T cells in renal cell carcinoma. Time point given: blood 4 weeks post-SBRT, at nephrectomy. The treatment is: 15 Gy SBRT to primary tumor, nephrectomy 4 weeks later. Some clones are missing from TCRdb's copy, which holds only in-frame ones; the method was immunoSEQ multiplex PCR. Here the sample spans roughly 86,000 clones, around 81% being singletons. The sample in question was blood, obtained from a patient whose treatment included radiotherapy and nephrectomy. The receptors were sampled from a man aged 45-65 years with renal cell carcinoma.

This CDR3 reads CASSQEGRENTEAFF. CDR3 nucleotide sequence: TGCGCCAGCAGCCAAGAGGGGCGGGAGAACACTGAAGCTTTCTTT. The V gene is TRBV4-3, the J gene TRBJ1-1, with TRBD1 as a possible D gene (5 bases). The V end lost 0 bases, the J end lost 1 base, and 9 bases lay between the germline ends. Germline V gives CDR1 LGHNA, CDR2 YSLEER. This CDR3 contains 15 residues.

The V and J genes are TRBV10-1 and TRBJ1-1, with D unclear. Germline CDR1 is WNHNN and CDR2 is SYGVQD (reference sequence). The CDR3 sequence is 11 residues long. Trimming removed 8 bases from V and 4 bases from J, with 8 bases in between. The CDR3 is CASRGVTEAFF. CDR3 nucleotide sequence: TGCGCCAGCCGTGGGGTCACTGAAGCTTTCTTT.

This chain joins TRBV5-6 and TRBJ2-7, with TRBD1 matching over 10 bases. CDR3 length equals 16 residues. Germline V gives CDR1 SGHDT, CDR2 YYEEEE. V lost 3 bases, J lost 5 bases, and 11 bases stayed unmatched. The CDR3 DNA sequence: TGTGCCAGCAGCTCGCCGGGGACAGGGGATCTCCACGAGCAGTACTTC. Translated: CASSSPGTGDLHEQYF.

The rearrangement links TRBV2 to TRBJ1-5; TRBD1 might be the D (5 bases). The CDR3 spans 13 residues. From germline, CDR1 is SNHLY and CDR2 FYNNEI. Trimming removed 6 bases from V and 7 bases from J, with 13 bases in between. CDR3 loop: CASSAHRTQPQHF. CDR3 nucleotide sequence: TGTGCCAGCAGCGCACACAGGACGCAGCCCCAGCATTTT.

The chain couples TRBV28 to TRBJ1-2; D perhaps matches TRBD1 (5 bases). Germline loops: CDR1 MDHEN, CDR2 SYDVKM. Trimming shortened V by 4 bases and J by 6 bases, and 18 bases separated the two germline ends. The CDR3 length is 15 residues. For the CDR3, the DNA is TGTGCCAGCAGTTCCACCAAAGCACGACAGCATGGCTACACCTTC. This encodes CASSSTKARQHGYTF.

The V gene is TRBV27, the J gene TRBJ1-2; weak D call: TRBD1 (6 bases). Germline V gives CDR1 MNHEY, CDR2 SMNVEV (reference sequence). The CDR3 extends over 17 amino acids. The V end lost 0 bases, the J end lost 1 base, and 15 bases lay between the germline ends. CDR3 in DNA: TGTGCCAGCAGTTTATCGGCGGTGGACAGCTATAACTATGGCTACACCTTC. This gives the protein CASSLSAVDSYNYGYTF.

The V and J genes are TRBV5-4 and TRBJ2-5; 7 nucleotides align to TRBD2. The CDR3 is 15 amino acids. Looked up from germline, CDR1 is SGHNT and CDR2 is YYREEE (reference sequence). Unmatched junction bases numbered 9, after V lost 1 base and J lost 6 bases. CDR3 sequence (DNA): TGTGCCAGCAGCTTGAGCCCCAGGGAGGGACAGACCCAGTACTTC. Translated: CASSLSPREGQTQYF.

The rearrangement uses TRBV10-3 and TRBJ1-4; D gene ambiguous. This CDR3 region has 13 residues. The V gene lost 4 bases and the J gene lost 8 bases, with 11 bases spanning the gap. The germline V gene has CDR1 ENHRY and CDR2 SYGVKD. CDR3 region: CAISGGEREKLFF. The CDR3 coding sequence is TGTGCCATCAGTGGGGGAGAGAGGGAAAAACTGTTTTTT.

The CDR3 here is CASSEGGGYNEQFF. The CDR3 region has the DNA TGTGCCAGCAGTGAAGGAGGGGGCTACAATGAGCAGTTCTTC. This chain uses TRBV6-1 with TRBJ2-1, with D perhaps matching TRBD1 (6 bases). Germline CDR1 reads MNHNS; CDR2 reads SASEGT. Trimming removed 1 base from V and 3 bases from J, with 7 bases in between. CDR3 size: 14 residues.

The chain carries TRBV29-1 and TRBJ2-2; 10 bases line up with TRBD2. The CDR3 runs to 15 residues. With 4 bases clipped from V and 4 bases from J, the junction kept 6 bases outside the gene matches. The germline gives CDR1 SQVTM, CDR2 ANQGSEA. The CDR3 DNA follows: TGCAGCGTTGTTCGGCTAGCGGGGGTCACCGGGGAGCTGTTTTTT. Its translation is CSVVRLAGVTGELFF.

The genes are TRBV30 and TRBJ1-2, with D perhaps matching TRBD1 (5 bases). V gave up 2 bases and J gave up 1 base, with 11 bases separating them. The CDR3 is 14 amino acids. In germline, CDR1 is GTSNPN, CDR2 SVGIG (reference sequence). The CDR3, as DNA: TGTGCCTGGAGTACTGTGGGGGGTAACTATGGCTACACCTTC. Amino acids: CAWSTVGGNYGYTF.

The rearrangement links TRBV5-1 to TRBJ2-3; the D gene is possibly TRBD2 (5 bases). From germline, CDR1 is SGHRS and CDR2 YFSETQ. The CDR3 contains 16 residues. V was shortened by 0 bases and J by 1 base, with 12 bases between the two germline ends. CDR3 sequence: CASSLAISGGTDTQYF. In DNA, the CDR3 is TGCGCCAGCAGCTTGGCCATCAGCGGTGGCACAGATACGCAGTATTTT.

This clone has just one count. The chain couples TRBV19 to TRBJ2-5, with TRBD2 identical over 12 bases. CDR3 length: 18 residues. Unmatched junction bases numbered 14, after V lost 9 bases and J lost 0 bases. The germline CDR1 and CDR2 sequences are LNHDA and SQIVND (reference sequence). The CDR3, as DNA: TGTGCCAGCCGCAAACGGGCTAGCGGGGGGGTAGACCAAGAGACCCAGTACTTC. It yields the protein CASRKRASGGVDQETQYF.

The V and J genes are TRBV4-2 and TRBJ1-3, with a tentative D call TRBD1 (5 bases). This CDR3 has 17 amino acids. The V gene lost 0 bases and the J gene lost 0 bases, with 12 bases spanning the gap. Germline V CDR1 and CDR2: LGHNA, YNFKEQ. The CDR3 region has the DNA TGTGCCAGCAGCCAAGAAATTCAGGGACTCTCTGGAAACACCATATATTTT. This codes for CASSQEIQGLSGNTIYF.

This chain links TRBV11-2 with TRBJ2-1, with no clear D. The V end was cut by 5 bases, the J end by 5 bases, with 4 bases between. Germline loops: CDR1 SGHAT, CDR2 FQNNGV. The length of the CDR3 is 11 residues. The CDR3: CASSRDNEQFF. As DNA, the CDR3 is TGTGCCAGCAGCCGAGACAATGAGCAGTTCTTC.

The chain recombines TRBV30 with TRBJ2-5; the D gene is possibly TRBD2 (7 bases). This CDR3 is 15 amino acids long. Germline CDR1 reads GTSNPN; CDR2 reads SVGIG (reference sequence). The V end was cut by 4 bases, the J end by 4 bases, with 19 bases between. This CDR3 reads CAWNGGQSGLETQYF. The CDR3 region has the DNA TGTGCCTGGAACGGGGGGCAGTCGGGTTTAGAGACCCAGTACTTC.

The V gene is TRBV2, the J gene TRBJ2-1; D might be TRBD2 (6 bases). Germline V gives CDR1 SNHLY, CDR2 FYNNEI. Trimming took off 7 bases at V and 13 bases at J, with 17 bases between the two ends. This CDR3 has 12 residues. Here the CDR3 reads CASNTLGTEQFF. In DNA form, the CDR3 reads TGTGCCAGCAACACCCTAGGGACTGAACAGTTCTTC.

The chain couples TRBV7-8 to TRBJ2-7; D gene uncertain. Per germline, CDR1 SGHVS and CDR2 FQNEAQ. The V and J ends lost 1 base and 1 base respectively, with 8 bases between them. The CDR3 covers 14 residues. This chain's CDR3 is CASSLVRASYEQYF. The CDR3 DNA follows: TGTGCCAGCAGCTTAGTGCGCGCTTCCTACGAGCAGTACTTC.

V usage is TRBV27 and J usage is TRBJ2-2; weak D call: TRBD2 (6 bases). This CDR3 is built from 16 residues. Germline V lookup: CDR1 MNHEY, CDR2 SMNVEV (reference sequence). Trimming cost V 0 bases and J 6 bases, with 14 bases left between them. The CDR3 sequence is CASSLSGGGDSGELFF. CDR3 bases: TGTGCCAGCAGTTTATCCGGAGGAGGGGATTCCGGGGAGCTGTTTTTT.

About this clone: One end of the junction fails to match germline, which may point to a read error. The chain links TRBV7-9 to TRBJ2-1, with D tentatively TRBD2 (5 bases). The CDR3 loop spans 15 amino acids. In germline, CDR1 is SEHNR, CDR2 FQNEAQ (reference sequence). The DNA of the CDR3 is TGTGCCGGCAGCAGCTGGACTTTAAACAACAATGAGCAGTTCTTC. It encodes CAGSSWTLNNNEQFF.

The V gene is TRBV7-9, the J gene TRBJ2-3; D unresolved. Germline lookup yields CDR1 SEHNR and CDR2 FQNEAQ (reference sequence). The CDR3 covers 16 residues. V lost 5 bases and J 0 bases, leaving 15 bases between the germline ends. Here the CDR3 reads CASSPNSGDSTDTQYF. CDR3 coding DNA: TGTGCCAGCAGCCCAAATAGTGGGGATAGCACAGATACGCAGTATTTT. Full variable domain (missing parts from reference TRBV7-9 and TRBJ2-3): DTGVSQNPRHKITKRGQNVTFRCDPISEHNRLYWYRQTLGQGPEFLTYFQNEAQLEKSRLLSDRFSAERPKGSFSTLEIQRTEQGDSAMYLCASSPNSGDSTDTQYFGPGTRLTVL.

V usage is TRBV10-3 and J usage is TRBJ1-2; 8 positions agree with TRBD1. CDR3 length: 13 residues. Trimming took 10 bases from V and 0 from J; bases not matched to a gene: 4. Per the germline V gene, CDR1 is ENHRY and CDR2 is SYGVKD. The CDR3 reads CANGQGSNYGYTF. The CDR3 DNA is TGTGCCAACGGACAGGGTTCTAACTATGGCTACACCTTC.

The V and J genes are TRBV9 and TRBJ1-6, with D uncertain. This CDR3 has 12 amino acids. The ends were cut back, 4 bases at V and 6 bases at J, with 5 bases in the middle. CDR1 and CDR2 (germline): SGDLS, YYNGEE. The CDR3, as DNA: TGTGCCAGCAGCCAACCTAATTCACCCCTCCACTTT. Its protein product is CASSQPNSPLHF.

The V call is TRBV20-1, the J call TRBJ2-7; TRBD1 or TRBD2 may be the D gene (5 bases each). V shed 3 bases and J shed 6 bases, with 9 bases lying between them. CDR3 length: 11 residues. The germline V gene has CDR1 DFQATT and CDR2 SNEGSKA (reference sequence). The CDR3 nucleotides read TGCAGTGCTAGGCCCGGGGCCGAGCAGTACTTC. Amino acid sequence: CSARPGAEQYF.

The J gene is TRBJ2-3, the V gene TRBV4-3, with 7 positions matching TRBD2. The CDR3 contains 16 residues. V dropped 4 bases and J dropped 1; count of bases not matched to a gene: 8. The germline V gene has CDR1 LGHNA and CDR2 YSLEER. The CDR3 DNA follows: TGCGCCAGCAGCCCCGCGGGAGCCGGGGGCACAGATACGCAGTATTTT. Translated, it gives CASSPAGAGGTDTQYF.

The chain carries TRBV9 and TRBJ1-2; possible D gene TRBD1, 6 bases. The germline V and J ends were trimmed by 7 bases and 4 bases, with 20 bases remaining between them. The germline V gene has CDR1 SGDLS and CDR2 YYNGEE. This CDR3 comprises 15 residues. CDR3 in amino acids: CASHGGGSGTYGYTF. CDR3 nucleotides: TGTGCCAGCCACGGGGGGGGCAGCGGAACCTATGGCTACACCTTC.

The gene calls are TRBV29-1 and TRBJ1-1; D possibly corresponds to TRBD1 (5 bases). Germline V lookup: CDR1 SQVTM, CDR2 ANQGSEA. The CDR3 extends over 14 amino acids. V lost 7 bases and J lost 4, with 19 bases in between. The CDR3 DNA sequence: TGCAGCGCTACGGCCAACTGGGGGGGCACTGAAGCTTTCTTT. Amino acid sequence: CSATANWGGTEAFF.

The chain couples TRBV28 to TRBJ2-7; 7 positions agree with TRBD2. Germline V gene data show CDR1 as MDHEN and CDR2 as SYDVKM. The CDR3 sequence is 15 residues long. J lost 0 bases, V lost 5 bases, and 7 bases had no gene match. The CDR3 region is CASSPAGLGSYEQYF. CDR3 coding DNA: TGTGCCAGCAGTCCAGCGGGGTTAGGCTCCTACGAGCAGTACTTC.

V gene TRBV7-9 combines with J gene TRBJ2-7; D is unclear. The V end was cut by 1 base, the J end by 10 bases, with 14 bases between. In germline, CDR1 is SEHNR, CDR2 FQNEAQ (reference sequence). The CDR3 covers 13 residues. CDR3: CASSLGGSALQYF. CDR3 nucleotide sequence: TGTGCCAGCAGCTTAGGTGGATCAGCTCTTCAGTACTTC.

The CDR3: CASSPRSRAVVNEKLFF. CDR3 nucleotide sequence: TGTGCCAGCAGTCCTCGGTCCCGAGCCGTTGTAAATGAAAAACTGTTTTTT. The genes are TRBV27 and TRBJ1-4; no clear D gene. The CDR3 covers 17 residues. The ends were cut back, 5 bases at V and 5 bases at J, with 21 bases in the middle. The germline V gene encodes CDR1 MNHEY and CDR2 SMNVEV (reference sequence).

The V call is TRBV9, the J call TRBJ2-1; 10 nucleotides align to TRBD1. Germline V gene lookup returns CDR1 SGDLS and CDR2 YYNGEE. The CDR3 sequence is 14 residues long. V shed 4 bases and J 5 bases; nucleotides not matched to a gene: 3. The CDR3 DNA sequence: TGTGCCAGCAGCCCGGGACAGGGGAACAATGAGCAGTTCTTC. Translated, it gives CASSPGQGNNEQFF.

This chain links TRBV5-1 with TRBJ2-5; TRBD2 might be the D (5 bases). The CDR3 has 15 amino acids. Germline V gives CDR1 SGHRS, CDR2 YFSETQ. Trimming shortened V by 1 base and J by 2 bases, and 12 bases separated the two germline ends. CDR3 region: CASSLLGSGQETQYF. The CDR3, as DNA: TGCGCCAGCAGCTTGCTCGGGTCGGGACAAGAGACCCAGTACTTC.